This T cell receptor beta chain comes out of a study of blood T cell repertoires in COVID-19. About the study: The United States, Italy and Spain were the sources of the acute and convalescent COVID-19 samples. The analysed material was cDNA or gDNA that came from T cells, B-cell-depleted T cells, or PBMCs.

The CDR3 is 16 amino acids. Germline-derived CDR1 and CDR2 are SQVTM and ANQGSEA. Methods used by the authors: Amplification of reference gene primers provided the estimated nucleated cell counts. The table came from immunoSEQ multiplex PCR; TCRdb's copy has only in-frame clones and leaves some out. For V, J and clone size, that table is used; D and trimming come from the DNA. The data contain approximately 61,000 clones, 75% to 90% of them singletons. This receptor was identified in a human donor in a cohort sampled during active COVID-19. Material: peripheral blood. The rearrangement uses TRBV29-1 and TRBJ2-5; 16 bases fit TRBD2. The CDR3 here is CSIQKGLAGGIETQYF. In DNA, the CDR3 is TGCAGTATACAGAAGGGACTAGCGGGAGGGATTGAGACCCAGTACTTC.